The next 25 T cell receptor beta chains were all read from a single sample in a study of T cell responses to AZD1222 COVID-19 vaccine. Profiled with immunoSEQ multiplex PCR; TCRdb holds only in-frame clones, not every one. The sample holds around 140,000 clones; 75% to 85% are singletons and the top ten take about 7.9%. Here the sequenced sample was peripheral blood, taken 28 days after the second dose of the MenACWY control vaccine. All receptors derive from an adult who received the MenACWY meningococcal vaccine as a control.

The J gene is TRBJ2-4, the V gene TRBV4-1; 8 bases fit TRBD2. V gave up 1 base and J gave up 7 bases; unmatched junction bases: 9. The CDR3 spans 16 residues. CDR1 and CDR2 from the germline V gene are MGHRA and YSYEKL. CDR3 sequence reads: CASSQGPQAGENIQYF. The DNA of the CDR3 is TGCGCCAGCAGCCAAGGTCCGCAAGCGGGGGAGAACATTCAGTACTTC.

CDR3 region: CASSSRTSGQYF. CDR3 nucleotides: TGTGCCAGCAGTTCCCGGACTAGCGGGCAGTATTTT. The chain has TRBV6-5 and TRBJ2-3; TRBD2 agrees at 10 bases. The germline V gene encodes CDR1 MNHEY and CDR2 SVGAGI. With V trimmed by 4 bases and J by 11 bases, 3 bases remained unmatched. CDR3 length: 12 residues.

V gene TRBV5-6 combines with J gene TRBJ1-6; D may be TRBD1 (6 bases). The germline V gene has CDR1 SGHDT and CDR2 YYEEEE. Trimming took 0 bases from V and 10 from J, leaving 11 bases between them. The CDR3 loop spans 14 amino acids. CDR3 coding DNA: TGTGCCAGCAGCTTGGGGGGGCCTGGGTCACCCCTCCACTTT. Translated, it gives CASSLGGPGSPLHF. Full variable domain (remainder filled in from reference TRBV5-6 and TRBJ1-6): DAGVTQSPTHLIKTRGQQVTLRCSPKSGHDTVSWYQQALGQGPQFIFQYYEEEERQRGNFPDRFSGHQFPNYSSELNVNALLLGDSALYLCASSLGGPGSPLHFGNGTRLTVT.

The chain is built from TRBV6-5 and TRBJ1-2; 8 nucleotides agree with TRBD1. Germline values: CDR1 MNHEY, CDR2 SVGAGI. V was clipped by 6 bases and J by 8 bases; unmatched bases: 14. The length of the CDR3 is 15 residues. The CDR3 here is CASRTGQALGGGYTF. The CDR3 DNA is TGTGCCAGCAGGACGGGACAGGCCCTCGGGGGAGGCTACACCTTC.

This clone was seen once. The chain has TRBV4-1 and TRBJ1-2, with a weak D call TRBD1 (5 bases). Trimming took off 9 bases at V and 1 base at J, with 18 bases between the two ends. The CDR3 sequence is 15 residues long. Germline-derived CDR1 and CDR2 are MGHRA and YSYEKL. The CDR3 coding sequence is TGCGCCAGTTGGGGCGCCTTGGGGGATAACTATGGCTACACCTTC. Encoded protein: CASWGALGDNYGYTF.

This clone was detected once. The chain has TRBV19 and TRBJ1-1, with 9 bases lining up with TRBD1. This CDR3 has 15 residues. CDR1 is LNHDA and CDR2 is SQIVND in the germline V gene (reference sequence). The V gene end was trimmed by 10 bases and the J gene end by 3 bases; junction bases not matched to a gene: 12. CDR3 in DNA: TGTGCCACCTCTCGACAGGGGGAGAAGCACACTGAAGCTTTCTTT. Amino acid sequence: CATSRQGEKHTEAFF.

The chain couples TRBV19 to TRBJ1-3; the D gene is possibly TRBD1 (5 bases). The length of the CDR3 is 17 residues. The germline V and J ends were trimmed by 6 bases and 0 bases, with 18 bases remaining between them. Germline V gene data show CDR1 as LNHDA and CDR2 as SQIVND (reference sequence). The CDR3 protein is CASRTFRDRSSGNTIYF. Here the CDR3 DNA reads TGTGCCAGTAGAACCTTCAGGGACCGAAGCTCTGGAAACACCATATATTTT. Drawing the rest from reference TRBV19 and TRBJ1-3, the complete variable domain is DGGITQSPKYLFRKEGQNVTLSCEQNLNHDAMYWYRQDPGQGLRLIYYSQIVNDFQKGDIAEGYSVSREKKESFPLTVTSAQKNPTAFYLCASRTFRDRSSGNTIYFGEGSWLTVV.

The chain carries TRBV12-5 and TRBJ2-1, with 12 bases matching TRBD1. From germline, CDR1 is LGHNT and CDR2 FRNRAP. The V and J ends lost 1 base and 7 bases, in that order; junction bases with no gene match: 2. The length of the CDR3 is 15 residues. The DNA of the CDR3 is TGTGCTAGTGGTTTGGGGGGACAGGGGGCAAATGAGCAGTTCTTC. The encoded protein is CASGLGGQGANEQFF.

This clone was detected a few times. This chain connects TRBV4-1 to TRBJ1-4; 8 bases match TRBD1. The CDR3 loop spans 15 amino acids. From germline, CDR1 is MGHRA and CDR2 YSYEKL. The V segment lost 2 bases and the J segment 8 bases; nucleotides outside the gene matches: 7. CDR3 region: CASSQIGTGGEKLFF. In DNA, the CDR3 is TGCGCCAGCAGCCAAATAGGGACAGGAGGGGAAAAACTGTTTTTT.

The J gene is TRBJ2-3, the V gene TRBV3-1 (or the pseudogene TRBV3-2); 10 bases agree with TRBD2. Germline V gives CDR1 LGHDT, CDR2 YNNKEL (reference sequence). The V gene end was trimmed by 4 bases and the J gene end by 1 base; junction bases not matched to a gene: 2. The CDR3 extends over 15 amino acids. The CDR3 is CASSPSGGGTDTQYF. CDR3 DNA sequence: TGTGCCAGCAGCCCAAGCGGGGGGGGCACAGATACGCAGTATTTT.

This clone has just one count. In nucleotides, the CDR3 is TGTGCCAGCTCACAGGGGTTGGTCGGTGAAGCTTTCTTT. Translated, it gives CASSQGLVGEAFF. The V gene is TRBV18, the J gene TRBJ1-1, with D perhaps matching TRBD1 (5 bases). The CDR3 extends over 13 amino acids. CDR1 is KGHSH and CDR2 is LQKENI in the germline V gene. V lost 4 bases, J lost 7 bases, and 13 bases lay in between. Filled out from reference TRBV18 and TRBJ1-1, the complete variable domain reads NAGVMQNPRHLVRRRGQEARLRCSPMKGHSHVYWYRQLPEEGLKFMVYLQKENIIDESGMPKERFSAEFPKEGPSILRIQQVVRGDSAAYFCASSQGLVGEAFFGQGTRLTVV.

The J gene is TRBJ1-4, the V gene TRBV16; weak D call: TRBD1 (6 bases). Germline CDR1 reads KGHSY; CDR2 reads FQNENV. V gave up 2 bases and J gave up 7 bases, with 11 bases separating them. This CDR3 contains 14 residues. This CDR3 is CASSQARGFEKLFF. CDR3 DNA: TGTGCCAGCAGCCAAGCCAGGGGATTTGAAAAACTGTTTTTT.

V is TRBV21-1 and J is TRBJ1-6. TRBV21-1 is recorded as a pseudogene. The CDR3 has 17 amino acids. The CDR3 nucleotides are TGTGCCAGCAGCAAAGGCAAGAGGACCGAGGATAATTCACCCCTCCACTTT. It specifies CASSKGKRTEDNSPLHF.

The chain employs TRBV5-1 and TRBJ1-1; 8 bases are a match to TRBD1. Germline lookup yields CDR1 SGHRS and CDR2 YFSETQ. Unmatched junction bases numbered 8, after V lost 2 bases and J lost 5 bases. CDR3 length equals 15 residues. CDR3 residues: CASSFSGGAKTEAFF. The DNA of the CDR3 is TGCGCCAGCAGCTTTTCAGGGGGCGCGAAAACTGAAGCTTTCTTT.

This clone occurred once. The chain joins TRBV6-5 to TRBJ2-1; 10 nucleotides agree with TRBD2. The germline V gene has CDR1 MNHEY and CDR2 SVGAGI. With 1 base clipped from V and 7 bases from J, the junction kept 7 bases outside the gene matches. The CDR3 spans 16 residues. The CDR3, as DNA: TGTGCCAGCAGTTACTTAAGGATAGCGGGAGGAAATGAGCAGTTCTTC. It is translated as CASSYLRIAGGNEQFF.

This chain's CDR3 is CSVEILAGGDNEQFF. The CDR3 DNA reads as TGCAGCGTTGAAATACTAGCGGGAGGGGACAATGAGCAGTTCTTC. The V gene is TRBV29-1, the J gene TRBJ2-1; TRBD2 agrees at 13 bases. The CDR3 consists of 15 residues. Germline CDR1 and CDR2: SQVTM and ANQGSEA. After removal of 2 bases from V and 5 bases from J, the junction contained 3 bases not matched to a gene.

This chain connects TRBV7-3 to TRBJ2-2, with 8 positions matching TRBD1. The CDR3 is 15 amino acids. Germline-derived CDR1 and CDR2 are SGHTA and FQGTGA. V lost 6 bases and J lost 2; bases outside the gene matches: 5. The CDR3 loop reads CASRPTGANTGELFF. CDR3 in DNA: TGTGCCAGCAGGCCGACAGGGGCCAACACCGGGGAGCTGTTTTTT.

The chain combines TRBV7-3 with TRBJ2-7; no clear D. CDR3 length: 13 amino acids. Trimming left V 4 bases short and J 2 bases short, with 9 bases between. Germline values: CDR1 SGHTA, CDR2 FQGTGA. The CDR3 region is CASSSDPAYEQYF. The CDR3 DNA sequence: TGTGCCAGCAGCTCGGACCCTGCCTACGAGCAGTACTTC.

There are a few counts of this clone. V and J are TRBV11-3 and TRBJ1-2; 9 bases are a match to TRBD1. The CDR3 covers 15 residues. After removal of 5 bases from V and 1 base from J, the junction contained 5 bases not matched to a gene. CDR1 is SGHNT and CDR2 is YENEEA in the germline V gene. The CDR3 is CASSPTGGSNYGYTF. DNA of the CDR3: TGTGCCAGCAGCCCCACAGGGGGCAGTAACTATGGCTACACCTTC.

The chain recombines TRBV5-1 with TRBJ1-4; D is undetermined. V dropped 1 base and J dropped 0 bases, with 7 bases sitting between them. Per the germline V gene, CDR1 is SGHRS and CDR2 is YFSETQ. The CDR3 is made up of 15 amino acids. In DNA form, the CDR3 reads TGCGCCAGCAGCTTGACATCTGCAACTAATGAAAAACTGTTTTTT. Amino acid sequence: CASSLTSATNEKLFF.

The chain uses TRBV2 and TRBJ1-5; no clear D. CDR1 and CDR2 (germline): SNHLY, FYNNEI. V dropped 1 base and J dropped 4 bases, with 11 bases sitting between them. The CDR3 runs 15 residues. CDR3 loop: CASSEGQVFNQPQHF. CDR3 coding DNA: TGTGCCAGCAGTGAAGGGCAGGTCTTTAATCAGCCCCAGCATTTT.

The chain has TRBV28 and TRBJ1-5; D not certain. The V end lost 3 bases, the J end lost 0 bases, and 6 bases lay between the germline ends. CDR1 is MDHEN, CDR2 SYDVKM, per germline. The CDR3 spans 14 residues. The CDR3 coding sequence is TGTGCCAGCAGTTTTAGACTTAGCAATCAGCCCCAGCATTTT. This translates into CASSFRLSNQPQHF.

The rearrangement joins TRBV27 to TRBJ1-5, with D hard to call. The germline gives CDR1 MNHEY, CDR2 SMNVEV (reference sequence). There are 15 residues in the CDR3. The V end was cut by 5 bases, the J end by 3 bases, with 14 bases between. The CDR3 sequence is CASSLFGVTNQPQHF. The CDR3 DNA sequence: TGTGCCAGCAGTCTCTTCGGGGTGACCAATCAGCCCCAGCATTTT.

The chain has TRBV28 and TRBJ1-2; D gene unclear. CDR1 MDHEN and CDR2 SYDVKM come from the germline V gene. The CDR3 spans 10 residues. V lost 4 bases to trimming and J lost 7 bases, with 4 bases between them. CDR3 in DNA: TGTGCCAGCAGTTCAGGTGGCTACACCTTC. As protein: CASSSGGYTF.

The CDR3 DNA sequence: TGCGCCAGCACCGAAGGGGAAACTGAAGCTTTCTTT. Amino acids: CASTEGETEAFF. V usage is TRBV10-2 and J usage is TRBJ1-1; the D gene is possibly TRBD1 (5 bases). Germline V gives CDR1 WSHSY, CDR2 SAAADI. V dropped 7 bases and J dropped 5 bases, with 11 bases sitting between them. CDR3 length equals 12 residues.